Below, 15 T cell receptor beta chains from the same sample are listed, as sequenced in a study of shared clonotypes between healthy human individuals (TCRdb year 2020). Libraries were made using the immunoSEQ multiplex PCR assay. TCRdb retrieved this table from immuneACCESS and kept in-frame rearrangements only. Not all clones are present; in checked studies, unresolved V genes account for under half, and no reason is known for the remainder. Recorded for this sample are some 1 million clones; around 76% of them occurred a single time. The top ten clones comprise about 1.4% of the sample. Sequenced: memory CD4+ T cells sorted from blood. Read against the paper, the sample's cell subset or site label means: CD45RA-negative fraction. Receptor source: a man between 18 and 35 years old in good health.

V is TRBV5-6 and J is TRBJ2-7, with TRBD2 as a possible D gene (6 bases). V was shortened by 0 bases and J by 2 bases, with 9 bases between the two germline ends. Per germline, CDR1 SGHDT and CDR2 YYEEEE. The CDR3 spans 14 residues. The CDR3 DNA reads TGTGCCAGCAGCTTGGGTAGCGGAACCTACGAGCAGTACTTC. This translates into CASSLGSGTYEQYF.

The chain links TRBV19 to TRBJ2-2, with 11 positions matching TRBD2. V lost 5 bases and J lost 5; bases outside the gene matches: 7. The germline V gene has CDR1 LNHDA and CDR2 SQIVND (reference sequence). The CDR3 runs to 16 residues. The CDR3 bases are TGTGCCAGTAGTTGGGGCCGGACTAGCGGGACCGGGGAGCTGTTTTTT. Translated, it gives CASSWGRTSGTGELFF.

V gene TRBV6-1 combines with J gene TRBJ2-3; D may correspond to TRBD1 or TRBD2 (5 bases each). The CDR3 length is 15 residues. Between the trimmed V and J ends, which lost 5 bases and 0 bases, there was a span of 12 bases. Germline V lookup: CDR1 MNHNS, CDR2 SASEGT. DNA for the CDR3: TGTGCCAGCAGTCGGGACGGAACTAGCACAGATACGCAGTATTTT. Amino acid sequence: CASSRDGTSTDTQYF.

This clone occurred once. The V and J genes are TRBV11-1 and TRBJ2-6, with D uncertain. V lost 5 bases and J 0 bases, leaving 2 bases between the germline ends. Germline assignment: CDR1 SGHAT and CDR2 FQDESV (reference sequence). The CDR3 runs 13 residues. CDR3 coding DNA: TGTGCCAGCAGCCCCTCTGGGGCCAACGTCCTGACTTTC. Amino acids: CASSPSGANVLTF.

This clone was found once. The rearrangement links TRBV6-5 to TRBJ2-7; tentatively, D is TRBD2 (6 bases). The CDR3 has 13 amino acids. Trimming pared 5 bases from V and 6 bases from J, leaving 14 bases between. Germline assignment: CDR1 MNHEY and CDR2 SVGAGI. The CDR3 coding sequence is TGTGCCAGCAGTCCCGACCATAGCGGCGAGCAGTACTTC. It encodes CASSPDHSGEQYF.

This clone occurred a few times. For the CDR3, the DNA is TGTGCCAGCTACACAGGGGGCAGCTATGGCTACACCTTC. This gives the protein CASYTGGSYGYTF. The chain is built from TRBV19 and TRBJ1-2, with 9 bases matching TRBD1. Germline V gene data show CDR1 as LNHDA and CDR2 as SQIVND (reference sequence). The J segment lost 4 bases and the V segment lost 9 bases, leaving 6 bases of the junction unmatched. The CDR3 is 13 residues long.

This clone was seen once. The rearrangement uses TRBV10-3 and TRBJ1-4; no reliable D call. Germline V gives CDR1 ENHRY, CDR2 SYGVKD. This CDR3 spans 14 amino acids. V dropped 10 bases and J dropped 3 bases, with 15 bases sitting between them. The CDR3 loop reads CATTTGAANEKLFF. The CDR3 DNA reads TGTGCCACCACCACGGGTGCGGCTAATGAAAAACTGTTTTTT.

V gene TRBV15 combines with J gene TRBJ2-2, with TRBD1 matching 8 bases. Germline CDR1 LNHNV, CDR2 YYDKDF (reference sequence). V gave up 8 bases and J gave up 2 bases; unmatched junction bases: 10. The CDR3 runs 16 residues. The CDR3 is CATQAGGGVNTGELFF. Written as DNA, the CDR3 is TGTGCCACCCAGGCAGGGGGCGGCGTCAACACCGGGGAGCTGTTTTTT.

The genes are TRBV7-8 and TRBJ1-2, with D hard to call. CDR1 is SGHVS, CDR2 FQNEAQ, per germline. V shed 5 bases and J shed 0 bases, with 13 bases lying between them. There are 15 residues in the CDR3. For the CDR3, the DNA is TGTGCCAGCAGCGCCCGGACGGCAGCTAACTATGGCTACACCTTC. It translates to CASSARTAANYGYTF.

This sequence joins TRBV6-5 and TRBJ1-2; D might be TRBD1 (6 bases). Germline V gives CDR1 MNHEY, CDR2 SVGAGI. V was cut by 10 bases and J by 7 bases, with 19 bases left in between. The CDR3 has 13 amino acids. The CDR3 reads CATYRGASGGYTF. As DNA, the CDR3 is TGTGCCACGTACCGGGGGGCGTCGGGTGGCTACACCTTC.

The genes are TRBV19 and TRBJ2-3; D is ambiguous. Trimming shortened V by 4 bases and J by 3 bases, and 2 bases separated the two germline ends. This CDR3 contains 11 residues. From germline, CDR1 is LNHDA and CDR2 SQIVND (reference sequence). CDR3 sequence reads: CASSTTDTQYF. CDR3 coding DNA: TGTGCCAGTAGTACGACAGATACGCAGTATTTT.

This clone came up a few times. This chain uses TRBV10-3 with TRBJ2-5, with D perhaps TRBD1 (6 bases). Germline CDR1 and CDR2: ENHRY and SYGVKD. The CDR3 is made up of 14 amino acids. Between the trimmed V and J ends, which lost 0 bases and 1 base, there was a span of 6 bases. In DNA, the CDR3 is TGTGCCATCAGTGAGTCGGACAGCCAAGAGACCCAGTACTTC. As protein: CAISESDSQETQYF.

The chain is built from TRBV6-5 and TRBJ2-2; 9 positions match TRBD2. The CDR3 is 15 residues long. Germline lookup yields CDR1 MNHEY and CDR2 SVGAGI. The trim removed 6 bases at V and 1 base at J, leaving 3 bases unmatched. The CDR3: CASRPSGVNTGELFF. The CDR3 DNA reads TGTGCCAGCAGACCTAGCGGGGTGAACACCGGGGAGCTGTTTTTT.

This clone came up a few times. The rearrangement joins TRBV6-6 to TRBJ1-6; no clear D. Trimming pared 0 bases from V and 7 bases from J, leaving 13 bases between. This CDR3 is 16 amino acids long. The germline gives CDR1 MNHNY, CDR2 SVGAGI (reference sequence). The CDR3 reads CASSYSPDISNSPLHF. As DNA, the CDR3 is TGTGCCAGCAGTTACTCTCCAGACATCTCCAATTCACCCCTCCACTTT.

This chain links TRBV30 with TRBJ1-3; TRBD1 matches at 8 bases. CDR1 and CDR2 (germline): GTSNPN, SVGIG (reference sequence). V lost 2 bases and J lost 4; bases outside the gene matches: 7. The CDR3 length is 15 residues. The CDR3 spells CAWSTRQGPGNTIYF. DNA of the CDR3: TGTGCCTGGAGTACCCGACAGGGGCCGGGAAACACCATATATTTT.